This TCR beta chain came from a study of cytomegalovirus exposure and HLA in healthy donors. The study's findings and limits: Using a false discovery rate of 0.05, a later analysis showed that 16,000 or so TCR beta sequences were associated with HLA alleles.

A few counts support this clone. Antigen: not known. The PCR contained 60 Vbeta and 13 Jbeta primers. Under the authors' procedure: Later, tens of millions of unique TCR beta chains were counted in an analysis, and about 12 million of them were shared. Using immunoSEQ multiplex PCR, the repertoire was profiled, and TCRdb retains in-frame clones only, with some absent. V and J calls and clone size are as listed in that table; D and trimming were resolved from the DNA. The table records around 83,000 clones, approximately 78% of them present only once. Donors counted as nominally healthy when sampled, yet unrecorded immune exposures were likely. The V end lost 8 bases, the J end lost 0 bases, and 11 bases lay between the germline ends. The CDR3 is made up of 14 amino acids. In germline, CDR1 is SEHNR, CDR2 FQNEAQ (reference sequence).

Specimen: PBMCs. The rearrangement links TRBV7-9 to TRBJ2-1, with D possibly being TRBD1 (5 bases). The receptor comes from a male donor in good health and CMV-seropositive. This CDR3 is CASSDSSSYNEQFF. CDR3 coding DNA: TGTGCCAGCTCCGACAGCAGCTCCTACAATGAGCAGTTCTTC.